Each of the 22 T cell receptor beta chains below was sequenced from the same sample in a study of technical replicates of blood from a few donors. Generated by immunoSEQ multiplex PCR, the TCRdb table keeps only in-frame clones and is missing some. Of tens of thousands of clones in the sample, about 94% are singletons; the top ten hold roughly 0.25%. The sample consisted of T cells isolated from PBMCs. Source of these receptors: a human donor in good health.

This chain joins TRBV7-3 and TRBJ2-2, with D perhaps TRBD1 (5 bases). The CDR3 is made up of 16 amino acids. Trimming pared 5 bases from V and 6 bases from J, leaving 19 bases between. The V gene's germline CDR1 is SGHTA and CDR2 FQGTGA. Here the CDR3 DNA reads TGTGCCAGCAGCATACAGGTCTCAGGGTATCCCGGGGAGCTGTTTTTT. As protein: CASSIQVSGYPGELFF.

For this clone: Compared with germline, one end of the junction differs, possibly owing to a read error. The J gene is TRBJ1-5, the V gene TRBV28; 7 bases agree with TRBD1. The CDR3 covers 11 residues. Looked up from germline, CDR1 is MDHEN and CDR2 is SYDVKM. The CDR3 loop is CASSTTRDRQF. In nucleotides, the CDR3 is TGTGCCAGCAGTACGACCCGGGACAGACAATTT.

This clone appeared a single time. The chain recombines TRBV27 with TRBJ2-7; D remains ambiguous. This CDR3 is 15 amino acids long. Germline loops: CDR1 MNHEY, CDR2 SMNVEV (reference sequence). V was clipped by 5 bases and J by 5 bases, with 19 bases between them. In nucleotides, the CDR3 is TGTGCCAGCAGTCTACTCACGGTAATGCAAGACGAGCAGTACTTC. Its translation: CASSLLTVMQDEQYF.

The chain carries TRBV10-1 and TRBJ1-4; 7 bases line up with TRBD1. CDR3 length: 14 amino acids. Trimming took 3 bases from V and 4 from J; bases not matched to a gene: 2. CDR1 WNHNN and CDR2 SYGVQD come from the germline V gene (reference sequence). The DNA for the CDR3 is TGCGCCAGCAGTGATGGGACAGTTAATGAAAAACTGTTTTTT. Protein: CASSDGTVNEKLFF.

CDR3 amino acids: CASSLRLAGAHEQFF. The CDR3, as DNA: TGTGCCAGCAGTCTACGACTAGCGGGCGCCCATGAGCAGTTCTTC. The V call is TRBV28, the J call TRBJ2-1, with 10 bases fitting TRBD2. Unmatched junction bases numbered 9, after V lost 5 bases and J lost 8 bases. This CDR3 contains 15 residues. Germline V CDR1 and CDR2: MDHEN, SYDVKM.

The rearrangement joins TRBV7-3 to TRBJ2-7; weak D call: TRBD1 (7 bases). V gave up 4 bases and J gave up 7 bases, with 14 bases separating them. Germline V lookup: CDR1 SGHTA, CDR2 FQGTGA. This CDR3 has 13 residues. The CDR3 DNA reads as TGTGCCAGCAGCTCCCTCCCAGGGGGGGAGCAGTACTTC. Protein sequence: CASSSLPGGEQYF.

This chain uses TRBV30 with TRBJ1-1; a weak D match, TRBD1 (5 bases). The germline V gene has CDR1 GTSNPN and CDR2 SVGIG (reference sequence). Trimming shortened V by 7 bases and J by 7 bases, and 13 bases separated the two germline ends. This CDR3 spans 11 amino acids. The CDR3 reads CASRAVLEAFF. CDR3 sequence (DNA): TGTGCCTCCAGGGCCGTGCTTGAAGCTTTCTTT.

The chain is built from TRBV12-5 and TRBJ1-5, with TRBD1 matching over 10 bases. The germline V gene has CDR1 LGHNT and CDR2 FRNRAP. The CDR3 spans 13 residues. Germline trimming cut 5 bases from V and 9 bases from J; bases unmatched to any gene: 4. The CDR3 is CASGQGQGRPQHF. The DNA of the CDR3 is TGTGCTAGTGGTCAGGGACAGGGGAGGCCCCAGCATTTT.

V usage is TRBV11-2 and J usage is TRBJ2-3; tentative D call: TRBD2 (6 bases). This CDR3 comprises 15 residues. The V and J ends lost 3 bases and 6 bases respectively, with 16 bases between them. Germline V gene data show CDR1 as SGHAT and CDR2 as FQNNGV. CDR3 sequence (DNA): TGTGCCAGCAGCTTTACGGGAGAAGTGGTGGATACGCAGTATTTT. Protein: CASSFTGEVVDTQYF. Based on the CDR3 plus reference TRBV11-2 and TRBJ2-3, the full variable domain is EAGVAQSPRYKIIEKRQSVAFWCNPISGHATLYWYQQILGQGPKLLIQFQNNGVVDDSQLPKDRFSAERLKGVDSTLKIQPAKLEDSAVYLCASSFTGEVVDTQYFGPGTRLTVL.

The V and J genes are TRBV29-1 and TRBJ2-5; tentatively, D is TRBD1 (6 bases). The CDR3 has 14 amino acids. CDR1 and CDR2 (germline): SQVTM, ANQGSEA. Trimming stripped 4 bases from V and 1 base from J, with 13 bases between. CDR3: CSVVPRRGQETQYF. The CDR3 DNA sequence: TGCAGCGTTGTTCCTCGCAGGGGCCAAGAGACCCAGTACTTC. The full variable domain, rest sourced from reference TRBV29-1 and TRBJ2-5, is SAVISQKPSRDICQRGTSLTIQCQVDSQVTMMFWYRQQPGQSLTLIATANQGSEATYESGFVIDKFPISRPNLTFSTLTVSNMSPEDSSIYLCSVVPRRGQETQYFGPGTRLLVL.

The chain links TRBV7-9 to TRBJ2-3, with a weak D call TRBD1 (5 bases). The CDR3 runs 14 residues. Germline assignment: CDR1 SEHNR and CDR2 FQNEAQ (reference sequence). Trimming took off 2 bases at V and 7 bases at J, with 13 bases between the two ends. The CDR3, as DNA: TGTGCCAGCAGCTTAAGGCAGGGTGGGAATACGCAGTATTTT. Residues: CASSLRQGGNTQYF.

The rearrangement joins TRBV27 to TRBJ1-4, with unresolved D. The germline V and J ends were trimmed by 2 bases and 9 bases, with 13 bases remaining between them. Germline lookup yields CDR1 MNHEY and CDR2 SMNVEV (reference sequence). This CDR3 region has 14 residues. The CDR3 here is CASSLKPSYQKLFF. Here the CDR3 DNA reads TGTGCCAGCAGTTTAAAGCCCTCCTATCAAAAACTGTTTTTT.

This chain's CDR3 is CASSSQGKGATGELFF. CDR3 DNA: TGTGCCAGCTCATCACAAGGCAAGGGGGCTACCGGGGAGCTGTTTTTT. The chain couples TRBV18 to TRBJ2-2; 7 bases agree with TRBD1. V lost 5 bases to trimming and J lost 5 bases; unmatched junction nucleotides: 11. CDR3 size: 16 residues. CDR1 and CDR2 (germline): KGHSH, LQKENI.

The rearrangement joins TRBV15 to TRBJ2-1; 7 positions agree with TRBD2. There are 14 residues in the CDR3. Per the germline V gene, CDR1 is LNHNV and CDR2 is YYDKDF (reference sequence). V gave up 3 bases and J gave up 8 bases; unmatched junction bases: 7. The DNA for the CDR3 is TGTGCCACCAGCAGTCCTGGGGGGGGATATGAGCAGTTCTTC. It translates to CATSSPGGGYEQFF.

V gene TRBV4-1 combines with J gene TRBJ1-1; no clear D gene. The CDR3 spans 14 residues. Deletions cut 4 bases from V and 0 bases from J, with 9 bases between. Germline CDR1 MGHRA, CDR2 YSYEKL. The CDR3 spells CASSPPLMNTEAFF. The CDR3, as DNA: TGCGCCAGCAGCCCCCCTCTTATGAACACTGAAGCTTTCTTT.

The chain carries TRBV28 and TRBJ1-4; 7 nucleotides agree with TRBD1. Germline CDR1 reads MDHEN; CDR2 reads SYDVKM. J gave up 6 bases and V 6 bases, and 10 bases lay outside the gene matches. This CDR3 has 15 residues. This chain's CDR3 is CASSLATGPHEKLFF. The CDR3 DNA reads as TGTGCCAGCAGCCTGGCGACAGGGCCTCATGAAAAACTGTTTTTT.

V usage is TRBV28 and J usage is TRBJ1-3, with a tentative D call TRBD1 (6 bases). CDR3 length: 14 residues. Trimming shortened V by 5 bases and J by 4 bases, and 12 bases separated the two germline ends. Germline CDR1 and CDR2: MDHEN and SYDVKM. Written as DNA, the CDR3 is TGTGCCAGCAGTCTTTGGCAGGGGGGAAACACCATATATTTT. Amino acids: CASSLWQGGNTIYF.

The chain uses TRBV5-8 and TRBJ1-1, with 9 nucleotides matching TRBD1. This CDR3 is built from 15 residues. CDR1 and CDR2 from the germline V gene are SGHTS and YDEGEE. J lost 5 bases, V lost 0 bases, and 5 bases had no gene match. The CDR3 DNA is TGTGCCAGCAGCTTGGTCGGACAGGGGATGACTGAAGCTTTCTTT. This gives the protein CASSLVGQGMTEAFF.

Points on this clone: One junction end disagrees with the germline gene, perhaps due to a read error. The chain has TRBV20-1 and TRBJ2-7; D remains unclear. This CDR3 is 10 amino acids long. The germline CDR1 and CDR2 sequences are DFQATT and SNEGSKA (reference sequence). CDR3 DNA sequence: TGCAGTTATCTTTTGCTGGAGCAGCACTTC. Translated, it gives CSYLLLEQHF.

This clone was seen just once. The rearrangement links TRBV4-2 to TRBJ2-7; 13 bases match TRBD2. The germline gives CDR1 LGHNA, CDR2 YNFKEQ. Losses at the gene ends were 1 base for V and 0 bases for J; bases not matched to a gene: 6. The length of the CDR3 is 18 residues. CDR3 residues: CASSQAGGLAGISYEQYF. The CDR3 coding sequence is TGTGCCAGCAGCCAAGCTGGGGGACTAGCGGGGATCTCCTACGAGCAGTACTTC.

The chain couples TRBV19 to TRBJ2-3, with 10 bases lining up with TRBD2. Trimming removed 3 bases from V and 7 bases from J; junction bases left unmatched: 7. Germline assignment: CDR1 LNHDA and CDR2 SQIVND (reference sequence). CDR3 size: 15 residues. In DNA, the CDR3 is TGTGCCAGTAGTATCGGGGTAGCGGGGGGTCATACGCAGTATTTT. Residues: CASSIGVAGGHTQYF.

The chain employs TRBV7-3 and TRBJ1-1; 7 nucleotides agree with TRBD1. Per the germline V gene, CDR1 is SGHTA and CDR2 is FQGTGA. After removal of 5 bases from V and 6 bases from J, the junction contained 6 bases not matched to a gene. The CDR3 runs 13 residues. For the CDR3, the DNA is TGTGCCAGCAGCACAGGGGTGAATCCTGAAGCTTTCTTT. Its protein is CASSTGVNPEAFF.